This is a list of T cell receptor beta chains from one sample in a study of shared clonotypes between healthy human individuals. Only in-frame clones appear in the TCRdb table, and some are missing; sequencing was by immunoSEQ multiplex PCR. The sample holds approximately 2,000,000 clones, roughly 95% seen once. Source material: naive CD8+ T cells from PBMCs. The source of these receptors is a young man in good health. Some clones in this sample may be carry-over from other donors' samples. CDR3s include the opening cysteine and the closing phenylalanine or tryptophan. D genes are given only for firm matches. Rows may omit the clone size; those that give it use once, few, many or a size class.

.,.,TRBJ1-1,TRBV27,CASSLGGANTEAFF,TGTGCCAGCAGTTTAGGGGGTGCGAACACTGAAGCTTTCTTT
once,TRBD2,TRBJ2-7,TRBV27,CASRDPGLGDPPYEQYF,TGTGCCAGCAGAGACCCGGGACTAGGCGATCCCCCCTACGAGCAGTACTTC
.,.,TRBJ2-7,TRBV7-5,CARSCNGRVRRTPYEQYF,TGTGCCAGAAGCTGTAACGGGAGGGTTCGGCGGACCCCCTACGAGCAGTACTTC
.,.,TRBJ2-3,TRBV28,CASNSRSHPDTQYF,TGTGCCAGCAATTCTAGGAGTCATCCAGATACGCAGTATTTT
once,TRBD1,TRBJ2-3,TRBV27,CASSLQQGQELTDTQYF,TGTGCCAGCAGTTTGCAACAGGGACAGGAACTCACAGATACGCAGTATTTT
.,.,TRBJ1-5,TRBV9,CASSRGGQTGQPQHF,TGTGCCAGCAGTAGGGGGGGACAAACGGGTCAGCCCCAGCATTTT
.,.,TRBJ2-3,TRBV7-2,CASSLLADTQYF,TGTGCCAGCAGCTTACTTGCAGATACGCAGTATTTT
.,TRBD1,TRBJ1-1,TRBV27,CASSQGTGGFGTEAFF,TGTGCCAGCAGTCAGGGGACAGGGGGGTTTGGGACTGAAGCTTTCTTT
.,TRBD2,TRBJ2-6,TRBV9,CASSERREGRYGANVLTF,TGTGCCAGCAGCGAGAGGCGGGAGGGCCGTTACGGGGCCAACGTCCTGACTTTC
.,TRBD1,TRBJ2-2,TRBV9,CASSESSDRVRPGELFF,TGTGCCAGCAGCGAGTCCTCGGACAGGGTCCGTCCCGGGGAGCTGTTTTTT
.,.,TRBJ2-1,TRBV28,CASTLGLGNEQFF,TGTGCCAGCACCCTGGGACTCGGCAATGAGCAGTTCTTC
.,.,TRBJ2-1,TRBV7-9,CASSRNTYNEQFF,TGTGCCAGCAGCCGTAACACCTACAATGAGCAGTTCTTC
.,.,TRBJ2-6,TRBV11-1,CASSRGRSGANVLTF,TGTGCCAGCAGCCGAGGGAGGTCTGGGGCCAACGTCCTGACTTTC
.,.,TRBJ1-1,TRBV7-9,CASSLELDSLNTEAFF,TGTGCCAGCAGCTTAGAGTTAGACAGCCTGAACACTGAAGCTTTCTTT
.,.,TRBJ2-7,TRBV4-1,CASSQISPAAYEQYF,TGCGCCAGCAGCCAAATTAGCCCTGCAGCCTACGAGCAGTACTTC
.,TRBD2,TRBJ2-1,TRBV5-6,CASWRGAPHNEQFF,TGTGCCAGCTGGCGGGGGGCGCCCCACAATGAGCAGTTCTTC
.,.,TRBJ1-1,TRBV9,CASSSGRTEAFF,TGTGCCAGCAGCTCGGGACGGACTGAAGCTTTCTTT
.,TRBD1,TRBJ1-1,TRBV7-9,CASRTGTGGYRNTEAFF,TGTGCCAGCAGAACCGGGACAGGGGGTTATCGGAACACTGAAGCTTTCTTT
once,.,TRBJ1-3,TRBV5-1,CASSPAGAGNTIYF,TGCGCCAGCAGCCCTGCGGGGGCTGGAAACACCATATATTTT
.,TRBD1,TRBJ2-4,TRBV6-4,CASRDPRGTGTLLIAKNIQYF,TGTGCCAGCAGAGACCCCCGTGGGACAGGGACCCTTCTTATAGCCAAAAACATTCAGTACTTC
.,TRBD2,TRBJ2-7,TRBV28,CASSPPGLPNYEQYF,TGTGCCAGCAGTCCTCCGGGACTACCGAATTACGAGCAGTACTTC
.,.,TRBJ2-7,TRBV5-1,CASSLDGSRGFLYEQYF,TGCGCCAGCAGCTTGGATGGTTCCAGGGGATTCTTATACGAGCAGTACTTC
.,.,TRBJ1-1,TRBV29-1,CSVEDRGNTEAFF,TGCAGCGTTGAAGATAGGGGGAACACTGAAGCTTTCTTT
.,.,TRBJ1-5,TRBV9,CASSGGGGEGQPQHF,TGTGCCAGCAGCGGAGGGGGAGGGGAAGGTCAGCCCCAGCATTTT
.,TRBD1,TRBJ2-7,TRBV9,CASSVGGTGYEQYF,TGTGCCAGCAGCGTAGGCGGGACAGGGTACGAGCAGTACTTC
.,TRBD1,TRBJ1-1,TRBV28,CASRSGTGDGNTEAFF,TGTGCCAGCAGGTCCGGGACAGGGGACGGTAACACTGAAGCTTTCTTT
.,.,TRBJ1-5,TRBV27,CASSLWGNSNQPQHF,TGTGCCAGCAGTTTATGGGGAAATAGCAATCAGCCCCAGCATTTT
.,.,TRBJ1-1,TRBV6-1,CASSEMAGSVNTEAFF,TGTGCCAGCAGTGAAATGGCGGGGAGCGTGAACACTGAAGCTTTCTTT
.,TRBD1,TRBJ1-1,TRBV7-9,CASSPRQGLTTEAFF,TGTGCCAGCAGCCCCCGACAGGGGTTGACTACTGAAGCTTTCTTT
.,.,TRBJ1-2,TRBV29-1,CSVDWGGRSYGYTF,TGCAGCGTTGATTGGGGGGGAAGGAGCTATGGCTACACCTTC